This passage covers 30 T cell receptor beta chains from one sample sequenced in a study of CD8 T cell repertoires and HIV-1 epitope variants. Profiling relied on immunoSEQ multiplex PCR, and the TCRdb table lists in-frame clones only, not all of them. The sample records around 4,200 clones, 65% to 70% being singletons. What these receptors recognize is not known. The sample comprised cultured CD8+ T cells derived from PBMCs. The receptors were gathered from a male donor with HIV.

This chain uses TRBV13 with TRBJ1-2; unclear D gene. V lost 0 bases and J lost 6, with 20 bases in between. Germline loops: CDR1 PRHDT, CDR2 FYEKMQ (reference sequence). This CDR3 region has 17 residues. The CDR3 DNA is TGTGCCAGCAGCTTAGGAGGTGCGGTGGATGGCGTGGATGGCTACACCTTC. The encoded protein is CASSLGGAVDGVDGYTF.

The chain links TRBV4-1 to TRBJ2-3; 7 nucleotides line up with TRBD1. Trimming at V came to 4 bases and at J to 1 base, leaving 2 bases not matched to a gene. Germline CDR1 reads MGHRA; CDR2 reads YSYEKL. The CDR3 length is 14 residues. As DNA, the CDR3 is TGCGCCAGCAGCCCAGGACAGGGCACAGATACGCAGTATTTT. As protein: CASSPGQGTDTQYF.

The chain combines TRBV2 with TRBJ2-1, with unresolved D. V lost 5 bases to trimming and J lost 8 bases, with 4 bases between them. The germline CDR1 and CDR2 sequences are SNHLY and FYNNEI. The CDR3 length is 10 residues. CDR3 DNA sequence: TGTGCCAGCAGTATTTATGAGCAGTTCTTC. Translated, it gives CASSIYEQFF.

The genes are TRBV7-6 and TRBJ2-5, with TRBD1 identical over 9 bases. The V and J ends lost 6 bases and 2 bases, in that order; junction bases with no gene match: 7. CDR1 is SGHVS and CDR2 is FNYEAQ in the germline V gene. CDR3 length: 15 residues. This CDR3 reads CASRPGTGWQETQYF. Written as DNA, the CDR3 is TGTGCCAGCAGACCCGGGACAGGGTGGCAAGAGACCCAGTACTTC.

The chain is built from TRBV6-1 and TRBJ1-5; 7 positions match TRBD1. J lost 4 bases, V lost 0 bases, and 12 bases had no gene match. The CDR3 is made up of 18 amino acids. The germline gives CDR1 MNHNS, CDR2 SASEGT. For the CDR3, the DNA is TGTGCCAGCAGTGAAGCGGGGGACAGAACCCTGGGGAATCAGCCCCAGCATTTT. It encodes CASSEAGDRTLGNQPQHF.

The genes are TRBV2 and TRBJ1-2; D gene unclear. CDR3 length: 13 amino acids. V was clipped by 2 bases and J by 1 base, with 5 bases between them. The germline V gene has CDR1 SNHLY and CDR2 FYNNEI. The CDR3 region has the DNA TGTGCCAGCAGTGAAAAGGGTAACTATGGCTACACCTTC. Encoded protein: CASSEKGNYGYTF.

This clone is large within its sample. CDR3 loop: CASSDGTATGELFF. In DNA, the CDR3 is TGTGCCAGCAGTGACGGGACAGCCACCGGGGAGCTGTTTTTT. The V call is TRBV25-1, the J call TRBJ2-2; 7 bases agree with TRBD1. The CDR3 spans 14 residues. Trimming took 3 bases from V and 4 from J; bases not matched to a gene: 2. CDR1 is MGHDK, CDR2 SYGVNS, per germline.

The gene calls are TRBV28 and TRBJ1-2; no clear D. From germline, CDR1 is MDHEN and CDR2 SYDVKM. CDR3 length: 14 residues. V was pared by 3 bases and J by 0 bases, with 8 bases between. The CDR3: CASSFELANYGYTF. The CDR3, as DNA: TGTGCCAGCAGTTTTGAGCTCGCTAACTATGGCTACACCTTC.

The chain recombines TRBV7-8 with TRBJ2-5; D is possibly TRBD1 (5 bases). This CDR3 contains 14 residues. V lost 5 bases and J 1 base, leaving 11 bases between the germline ends. Germline V gives CDR1 SGHVS, CDR2 FQNEAQ. As DNA, the CDR3 is TGTGCCAGCAGCGACGGACAACCCCAAGAGACCCAGTACTTC. It codes for CASSDGQPQETQYF.

The chain combines TRBV11-3 with TRBJ2-2; D is possibly TRBD2 (6 bases). Per the germline V gene, CDR1 is SGHNT and CDR2 is YENEEA. The CDR3 has 16 residues. Trimming stripped 5 bases from V and 2 bases from J, with 15 bases between. In DNA form, the CDR3 reads TGTGCCAGCAGCCCTCCTGGCGGGGATAACACCGGGGAGCTGTTTTTT. Residues: CASSPPGGDNTGELFF. Complete variable domain (other parts from reference TRBV11-3 and TRBJ2-2): EAGVVQSPRYKIIEKKQPVAFWCNPISGHNTLYWYLQNLGQGPELLIRYENEEAVDDSQLPKDRFSAERLKGVDSTLKIQPAELGDSAVYLCASSPPGGDNTGELFFGEGSRLTVL.

The V and J genes are TRBV7-2 and TRBJ2-1, with a weak D call TRBD2 (5 bases). In germline, CDR1 is SGHTA, CDR2 FQGNSA. V gave up 5 bases and J gave up 6 bases, with 14 bases separating them. This CDR3 region has 14 residues. DNA of the CDR3: TGTGCCAGCAGCACTGTTCGGGAAACCAATGAGCAGTTCTTC. Encoded protein: CASSTVRETNEQFF. The full variable domain, in which reference TRBV7-2 and TRBJ2-1 provide the parts outside the CDR3, is GAGVSQSPSNKVTEKGKDVELRCDPISGHTALYWYRQSLGQGLEFLIYFQGNSAPDKSGLPSDRFSAERTGGSVSTLTIQRTQQEDSAVYLCASSTVRETNEQFFGPGTRLTVL.

The chain uses TRBV6-5 and TRBJ2-7, with D perhaps assigned TRBD1 or TRBD2 (5 bases each). From germline, CDR1 is MNHEY and CDR2 SVGAGI. This CDR3 is 14 amino acids long. The V and J ends lost 6 bases and 2 bases respectively, with 14 bases between them. In nucleotides, the CDR3 is TGTGCCAGCAGCCCCGGGGCGATTACCTACGAGCAGTACTTC. It specifies CASSPGAITYEQYF.

The J gene is TRBJ2-7, the V gene TRBV4-1; D unresolved. CDR1 is MGHRA and CDR2 is YSYEKL in the germline V gene. The CDR3 length is 15 residues. Trimming took 4 bases from V and 7 from J, leaving 20 bases between them. The CDR3 protein is CASSLVDSESREQYF. CDR3 sequence (DNA): TGCGCCAGCAGCCTAGTAGATTCGGAGTCACGGGAGCAGTACTTC.

This chain links TRBV27 with TRBJ1-4, with D tentatively TRBD1 (5 bases). The ends were cut back, 8 bases at V and 3 bases at J, with 22 bases in the middle. The length of the CDR3 is 17 residues. CDR1 is MNHEY, CDR2 SMNVEV, per germline (reference sequence). In DNA, the CDR3 is TGTGCCAGCGCCTTTAGAGGGTTGGGACGGGCTAATGAAAAACTGTTTTTT. The encoded protein is CASAFRGLGRANEKLFF.

CDR3 protein: CASSLRRDGTEAFF. DNA of the CDR3: TGTGCCAGCAGTTTACGCAGGGATGGCACTGAAGCTTTCTTT. This sequence joins TRBV27 and TRBJ1-1; D is possibly TRBD1 (5 bases). The germline V gene has CDR1 MNHEY and CDR2 SMNVEV (reference sequence). The CDR3 sequence is 14 residues long. V was pared by 2 bases and J by 4 bases, with 11 bases between.

The chain joins TRBV13 to TRBJ2-3; D ambiguous. CDR3 size: 14 residues. Looked up from germline, CDR1 is PRHDT and CDR2 is FYEKMQ (reference sequence). The V and J ends lost 5 bases and 3 bases respectively, with 12 bases between them. The CDR3 spells CASSRTSETDTQYF. CDR3 in DNA: TGTGCCAGCAGCCGGACCTCGGAGACAGATACGCAGTATTTT. Drawing the rest from reference TRBV13 and TRBJ2-3, the complete variable domain is AAGVIQSPRHLIKEKRETATLKCYPIPRHDTVYWYQQGPGQDPQFLISFYEKMQSDKGSIPDRFSAQQFSDYHSELNMSSLELGDSALYFCASSRTSETDTQYFGPGTRLTVL.

The chain recombines TRBV18 with TRBJ2-7; the D gene is possibly TRBD2 (7 bases). The V end was cut by 6 bases, the J end by 3 bases, with 21 bases between. The CDR3 has 16 amino acids. Germline loops: CDR1 KGHSH, CDR2 LQKENI. The CDR3 DNA is TGTGCCAGCTCTCCAAGGGGGGGGACAAGACTCTACGAGCAGTACTTC. Amino acids: CASSPRGGTRLYEQYF.

In the case of this clone: The junction differs from germline at one of its ends, possibly a read error. V is TRBV7-7 and J is TRBJ2-5, with 7 bases matching TRBD2. The germline V gene encodes CDR1 SSHAT and CDR2 FNYEAQ (reference sequence). This CDR3 is 15 amino acids long. The CDR3: CASSLTVAGEETQYF. The CDR3 DNA sequence: TGTGCTAGCAGCTTAACGGTGGCGGGAGAAGAGACCCAGTACTTC. Filled out from reference TRBV7-7 and TRBJ2-5, the complete variable domain reads GAGVSQSPRYKVTKRGQDVTLRCDPISSHATLYWYQQALGQGPEFLTYFNYEAQPDKSGLPSDRFSAERPEGSISTLTIQRTEQRDSAMYRCASSLTVAGEETQYFGPGTRLLVL.

The genes are TRBV15 and TRBJ2-7, with D possibly being TRBD1 or TRBD2 (5 bases each). Germline CDR1 reads LNHNV; CDR2 reads YYDKDF (reference sequence). The V end was cut by 4 bases, the J end by 0 bases, with 13 bases between. The CDR3 runs to 15 residues. The CDR3: CATSTDRGRSYEQYF. The CDR3 region has the DNA TGTGCCACCAGCACCGACCGGGGCCGCTCCTACGAGCAGTACTTC.

In DNA, the CDR3 is TGTGTCAGAAGCTTATTGGCGCAGAGCTACGAGCAGTACTTC. It specifies CVRSLLAQSYEQYF. V usage is TRBV7-5 and J usage is TRBJ2-7. TRBV7-5 is labeled a pseudogene. This CDR3 has 14 amino acids.

The rearrangement links TRBV6-5 to TRBJ2-1; 11 positions agree with TRBD2. The trim removed 4 bases at V and 8 bases at J, leaving 7 bases unmatched. Germline V gene sequence: CDR1 MNHEY, CDR2 SVGAGI. The CDR3 contains 15 residues. This CDR3 is CASSLTSGTGHEQFF. The CDR3, as DNA: TGTGCCAGCAGTTTGACTAGCGGGACAGGGCATGAGCAGTTCTTC.

The gene calls are TRBV5-1 and TRBJ2-3; TRBD2 is a possible D gene (7 bases). V gave up 1 base and J gave up 3 bases, with 15 bases separating them. Germline assignment: CDR1 SGHRS and CDR2 YFSETQ. The CDR3 is 16 residues long. The CDR3 bases are TGCGCCAGCAGCTTGTGGGGCGGGGGCCGGACAGATACGCAGTATTTT. Amino acid sequence: CASSLWGGGRTDTQYF.

This clone was seen a few times. The chain joins TRBV11-1 to TRBJ1-2; maybe TRBD1 (5 bases). From germline, CDR1 is SGHAT and CDR2 FQDESV (reference sequence). Trimming shortened V by 5 bases and J by 3 bases, and 13 bases separated the two germline ends. The CDR3 sequence is 14 residues long. CDR3 protein: CASSPGTSDYGYTF. CDR3 DNA sequence: TGTGCCAGCAGCCCTGGGACTTCTGACTATGGCTACACCTTC.

Comment on this clone: A junction end diverges from the germline sequence, so it may reflect a read error. V and J are TRBV7-9 and TRBJ2-7; D unclear. Germline CDR1 is SEHNR and CDR2 is FQNEAQ (reference sequence). This CDR3 is 14 amino acids long. CDR3 in amino acids: CASSSVRRPDEQCF. DNA for the CDR3: TGTGCCAGCAGCTCAGTCCGAAGACCGGACGAGCAGTGCTTC.

The CDR3: CASSRWQGYEQYF. CDR3 DNA: TGTGCCAGCAGCAGATGGCAGGGGTACGAGCAGTACTTC. The rearrangement uses TRBV21-1 and TRBJ2-7; the D segment call TRBD1 is taken from the table without a DNA check. TRBV21-1 is a documented pseudogene. The CDR3 loop spans 13 amino acids.

The rearrangement uses TRBV5-4 and TRBJ1-1; D unresolved. The CDR3 has 12 amino acids. In germline, CDR1 is SGHNT, CDR2 YYREEE (reference sequence). Trimming removed 2 bases at V and 5 bases at J, with 7 bases between. The CDR3 loop reads CASSLGMTEAFF. The CDR3 nucleotides are TGTGCCAGCAGCTTAGGAATGACTGAAGCTTTCTTT.

CDR3 DNA sequence: TGTGCCAGCAGCTTGTTAGGGGGCGCCTCCTATAATTCACCCCTCCACTTT. This translates into CASSLLGGASYNSPLHF. The chain joins TRBV5-8 to TRBJ1-6; 7 positions agree with TRBD1. Germline V gene data show CDR1 as SGHTS and CDR2 as YDEGEE. The CDR3 has 17 amino acids. V shed 1 base, J shed 0 bases, and the junction held 4 bases outside the gene matches.

The chain recombines TRBV7-9 with TRBJ2-1, with D unresolved. CDR3 length: 12 amino acids. The germline V gene has CDR1 SEHNR and CDR2 FQNEAQ (reference sequence). Between the trimmed V and J ends, which lost 5 bases and 7 bases, there was a span of 9 bases. Here the CDR3 reads CASSPLWNEQFF. DNA of the CDR3: TGTGCCAGCAGCCCCCTCTGGAATGAGCAGTTCTTC. Based on the CDR3 plus reference TRBV7-9 and TRBJ2-1, the full variable domain is DTGVSQNPRHKITKRGQNVTFRCDPISEHNRLYWYRQTLGQGPEFLTYFQNEAQLEKSRLLSDRFSAERPKGSFSTLEIQRTEQGDSAMYLCASSPLWNEQFFGPGTRLTVL.

V is TRBV25-1 and J is TRBJ2-2; D remains unclear. Per germline, CDR1 MGHDK and CDR2 SYGVNS. The CDR3 is 11 amino acids. V was clipped by 8 bases and J by 4 bases, with 5 bases between them. DNA for the CDR3: TGTGCCAGCCATCTCACCGGGGAGCTGTTTTTT. Translation gives CASHLTGELFF.

The chain carries TRBV15 and TRBJ2-6, with D unclear. The CDR3 sequence is 16 residues long. Per germline, CDR1 LNHNV and CDR2 YYDKDF (reference sequence). V was pared by 0 bases and J by 0 bases, with 6 bases between. CDR3 amino acids: CATSRDRGSGANVLTF. The CDR3 DNA reads TGTGCCACCAGCAGAGATCGCGGCTCTGGGGCCAACGTCCTGACTTTC.